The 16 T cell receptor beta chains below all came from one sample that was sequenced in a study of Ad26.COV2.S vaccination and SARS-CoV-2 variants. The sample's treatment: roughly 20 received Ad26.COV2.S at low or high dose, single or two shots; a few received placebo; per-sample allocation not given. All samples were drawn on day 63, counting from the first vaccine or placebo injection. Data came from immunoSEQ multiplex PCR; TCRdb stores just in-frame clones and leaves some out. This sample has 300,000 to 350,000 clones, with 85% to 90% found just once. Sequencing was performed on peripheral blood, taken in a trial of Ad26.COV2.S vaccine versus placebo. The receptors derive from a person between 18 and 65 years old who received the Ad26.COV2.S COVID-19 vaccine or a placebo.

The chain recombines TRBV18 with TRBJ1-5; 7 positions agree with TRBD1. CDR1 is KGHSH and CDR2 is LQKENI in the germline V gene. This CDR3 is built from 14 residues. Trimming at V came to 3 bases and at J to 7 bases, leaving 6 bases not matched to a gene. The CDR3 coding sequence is TGTGCCAGCTCACCTGACAGGGTTGGGCAGCCCCAGCATTTT. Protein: CASSPDRVGQPQHF.

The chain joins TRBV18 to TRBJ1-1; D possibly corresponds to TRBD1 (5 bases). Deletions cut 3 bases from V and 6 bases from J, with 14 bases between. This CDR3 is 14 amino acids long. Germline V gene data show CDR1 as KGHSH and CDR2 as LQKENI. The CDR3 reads CASSPERGLAEAFF. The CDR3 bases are TGTGCCAGCTCACCGGAGAGGGGTCTGGCTGAAGCTTTCTTT.

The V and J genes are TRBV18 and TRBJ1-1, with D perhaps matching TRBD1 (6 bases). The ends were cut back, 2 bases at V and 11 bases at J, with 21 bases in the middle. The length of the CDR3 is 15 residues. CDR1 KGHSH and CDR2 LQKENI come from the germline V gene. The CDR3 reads CASSPRDTTFQGAFF. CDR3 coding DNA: TGTGCCAGCTCACCAAGGGACACGACCTTCCAGGGGGCTTTCTTT.

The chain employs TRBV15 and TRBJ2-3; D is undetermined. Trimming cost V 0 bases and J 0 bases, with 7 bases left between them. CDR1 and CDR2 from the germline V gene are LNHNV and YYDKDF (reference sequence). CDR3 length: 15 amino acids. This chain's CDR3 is CATSRDESSTDTQYF. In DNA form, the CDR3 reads TGTGCCACCAGCAGAGATGAGTCTAGCACAGATACGCAGTATTTT.

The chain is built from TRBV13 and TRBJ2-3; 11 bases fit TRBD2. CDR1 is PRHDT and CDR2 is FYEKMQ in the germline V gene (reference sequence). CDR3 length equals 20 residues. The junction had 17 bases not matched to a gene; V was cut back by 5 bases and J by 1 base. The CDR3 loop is CASSRIKGVRTSGRTDTQYF. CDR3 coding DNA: TGTGCCAGCAGCCGAATTAAGGGGGTTCGGACTAGCGGGCGCACAGATACGCAGTATTTT.

The CDR3 DNA reads as TGTGCCAGCAGCTTGAGTTCGTCCTTCTTT. Translation gives CASSLSSSFF. The rearrangement links TRBV5-8 to TRBJ1-1; D unresolved. CDR1 is SGHTS, CDR2 YDEGEE, per germline. V lost 1 base to trimming and J lost 14 bases, with 9 bases between them. This CDR3 is built from 10 residues.

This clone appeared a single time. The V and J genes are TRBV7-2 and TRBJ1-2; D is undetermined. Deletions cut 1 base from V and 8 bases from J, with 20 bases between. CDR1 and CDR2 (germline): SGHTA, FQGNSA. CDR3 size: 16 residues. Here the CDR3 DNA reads TGTGCCAGCAGCTTAGTTCTGGGTGTAGAAAGGGTCGGCTACACCTTC. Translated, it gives CASSLVLGVERVGYTF.

The CDR3, as DNA: TGCAGCGCTCAGGGGGGGAACACTGAAGCTTTCTTT. This translates into CSAQGGNTEAFF. The chain uses TRBV29-1 and TRBJ1-1; 7 nucleotides agree with TRBD1. Trimming took 7 bases from V and 1 from J; bases not matched to a gene: 3. The germline CDR1 and CDR2 sequences are SQVTM and ANQGSEA. The CDR3 totals 12 residues.

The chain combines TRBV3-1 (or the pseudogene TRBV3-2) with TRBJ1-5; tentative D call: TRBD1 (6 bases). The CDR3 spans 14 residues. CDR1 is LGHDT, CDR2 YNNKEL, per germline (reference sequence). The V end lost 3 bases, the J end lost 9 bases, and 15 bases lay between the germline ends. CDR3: CASSQVPGALPQHF. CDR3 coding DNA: TGTGCCAGCAGCCAGGTGCCAGGGGCCCTGCCCCAGCATTTT.

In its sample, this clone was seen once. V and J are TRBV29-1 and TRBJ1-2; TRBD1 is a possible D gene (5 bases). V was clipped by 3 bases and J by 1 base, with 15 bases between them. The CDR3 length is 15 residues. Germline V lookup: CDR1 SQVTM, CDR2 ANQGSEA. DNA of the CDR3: TGCAGCGTTGAGGGGGTAGGGTCGGATAACTATGGCTACACCTTC. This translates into CSVEGVGSDNYGYTF.

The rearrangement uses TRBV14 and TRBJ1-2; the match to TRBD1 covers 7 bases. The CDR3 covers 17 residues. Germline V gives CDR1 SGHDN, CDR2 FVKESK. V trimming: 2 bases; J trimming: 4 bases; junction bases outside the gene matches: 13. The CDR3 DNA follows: TGTGCCAGCAGCCAACTATCAACAGGGGAAGTAGGCTATGGCTACACCTTC. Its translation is CASSQLSTGEVGYGYTF.

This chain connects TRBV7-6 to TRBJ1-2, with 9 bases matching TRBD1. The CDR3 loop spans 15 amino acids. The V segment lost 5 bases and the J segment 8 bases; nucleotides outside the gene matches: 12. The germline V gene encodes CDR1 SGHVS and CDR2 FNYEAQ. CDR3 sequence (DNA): TGTGCCAGCAGCCTGGGACAGGGTGGTTTGGTGGGCTACACCTTC. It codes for CASSLGQGGLVGYTF. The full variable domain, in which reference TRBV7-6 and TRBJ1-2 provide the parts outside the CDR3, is GAGVSQSPRYKVTKRGQDVALRCDPISGHVSLYWYRQALGQGPEFLTYFNYEAQQDKSGLPNDRFSAERPEGSISTLTIQRTEQRDSAMYRCASSLGQGGLVGYTFGSGTRLTVV.

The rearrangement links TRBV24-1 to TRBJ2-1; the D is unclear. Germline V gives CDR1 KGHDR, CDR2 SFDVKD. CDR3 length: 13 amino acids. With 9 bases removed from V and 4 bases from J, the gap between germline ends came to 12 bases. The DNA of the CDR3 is TGTGCCACCGCCGGGTATCCTTACAATGAGCAGTTCTTC. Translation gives CATAGYPYNEQFF.

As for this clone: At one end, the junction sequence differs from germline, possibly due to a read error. The CDR3 spells CASSRGGDNVLTF. The CDR3 nucleotides are TGTGCCAGCAGTCGGGGGGGGGACAACGTCCTGACTTTC. The rearrangement joins TRBV6-5 to TRBJ2-6; 8 positions match TRBD2. The CDR3 length is 13 residues. Germline-derived CDR1 and CDR2 are MNHEY and SVGAGI.

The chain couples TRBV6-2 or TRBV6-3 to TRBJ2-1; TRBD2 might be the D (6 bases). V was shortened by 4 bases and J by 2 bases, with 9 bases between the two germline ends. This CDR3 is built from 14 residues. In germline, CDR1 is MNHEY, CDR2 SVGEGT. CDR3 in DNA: TGTGCCAGCAGTTCGGAGGGTGCCTACAATGAGCAGTTCTTC. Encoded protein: CASSSEGAYNEQFF.

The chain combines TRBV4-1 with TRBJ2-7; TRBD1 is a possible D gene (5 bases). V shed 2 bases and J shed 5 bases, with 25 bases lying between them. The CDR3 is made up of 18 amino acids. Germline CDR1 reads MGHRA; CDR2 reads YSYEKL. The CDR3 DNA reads TGCGCCAGCAGCCAACTCTTTAAGGGGAAAAGTAAAGGGGACGAGCAGTACTTC. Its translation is CASSQLFKGKSKGDEQYF.